One and the same sample provided the 3 T cell receptor beta chains below, sequenced in a study of blood T cell repertoires in COVID-19. TCRdb keeps only in-frame clones here, not all; method: immunoSEQ multiplex PCR. The data hold more than 200,000 clones, with approximately 86% observed a single time. Sequencing input: peripheral blood. Receptor source: a man younger than 40 with active or convalescent COVID-19.

The chain links TRBV2 to TRBJ2-3, with D unresolved. This CDR3 comprises 14 residues. V lost 4 bases to trimming and J lost 2 bases, with 10 bases between them. The V gene's germline CDR1 is SNHLY and CDR2 FYNNEI. The CDR3, as DNA: TGTGCCAGCAGTGCGAGATCGTTCACAGATACGCAGTATTTT. This sequence encodes CASSARSFTDTQYF. The complete variable domain, with remaining parts taken from reference TRBV2 and TRBJ2-3, reads EPEVTQTPSHQVTQMGQEVILRCVPISNHLYFYWYRQILGQKVEFLVSFYNNEISEKSEIFDDQFSVERPDGSNFTLKIRSTKLEDSAMYFCASSARSFTDTQYFGPGTRLTVL.

The rearrangement links TRBV7-9 to TRBJ1-2; D not resolved. This CDR3 has 13 amino acids. With 4 bases removed from V and 5 bases from J, the gap between germline ends came to 11 bases. CDR1 is SEHNR and CDR2 is FQNEAQ in the germline V gene (reference sequence). The CDR3, as DNA: TGTGCCAGCAGCTGGACTTCGGGTTATGGCTACACCTTC. Translating gives CASSWTSGYGYTF.

V gene TRBV7-8 combines with J gene TRBJ1-2, with 11 bases lining up with TRBD1. Germline lookup yields CDR1 SGHVS and CDR2 FQNEAQ. This CDR3 comprises 15 residues. Trimming removed 5 bases from V and 8 bases from J; junction bases left unmatched: 10. The DNA of the CDR3 is TGTGCCAGCAGCACCGGACAGGGGGCGCGTCAGGGCTACACCTTC. Translation: CASSTGQGARQGYTF.